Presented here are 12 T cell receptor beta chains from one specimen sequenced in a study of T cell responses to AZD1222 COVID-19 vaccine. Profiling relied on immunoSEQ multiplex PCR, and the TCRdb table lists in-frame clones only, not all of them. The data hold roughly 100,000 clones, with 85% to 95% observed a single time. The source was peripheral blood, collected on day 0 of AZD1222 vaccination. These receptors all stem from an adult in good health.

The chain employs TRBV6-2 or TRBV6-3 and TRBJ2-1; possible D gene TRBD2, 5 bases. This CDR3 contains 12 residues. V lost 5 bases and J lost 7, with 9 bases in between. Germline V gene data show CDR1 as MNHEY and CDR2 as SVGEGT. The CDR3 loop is CASSRSVNEQFF. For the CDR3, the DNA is TGTGCCAGCAGTCGTAGCGTGAATGAGCAGTTCTTC.

The CDR3, as DNA: TGCGCCAGCAGCTTAGACAAAATCTCTGGAAACACCATATATTTT. This gives the protein CASSLDKISGNTIYF. The chain links TRBV5-1 to TRBJ1-3; no firm D call. The CDR3 length is 15 residues. Germline CDR1 is SGHRS and CDR2 is YFSETQ. V was shortened by 2 bases and J by 0 bases, with 9 bases between the two germline ends.

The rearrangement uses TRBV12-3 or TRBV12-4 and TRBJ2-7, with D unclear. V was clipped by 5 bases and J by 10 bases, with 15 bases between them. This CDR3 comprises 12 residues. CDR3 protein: CASSGPSGPQYF. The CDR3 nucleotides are TGTGCCAGCAGTGGGCCTTCAGGTCCCCAGTACTTC.

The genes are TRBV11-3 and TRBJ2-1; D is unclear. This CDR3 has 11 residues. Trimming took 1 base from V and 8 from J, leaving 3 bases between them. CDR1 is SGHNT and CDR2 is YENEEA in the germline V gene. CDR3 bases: TGTGCCAGCAGCTTAGGTCATGAGCAGTTCTTC. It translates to CASSLGHEQFF.

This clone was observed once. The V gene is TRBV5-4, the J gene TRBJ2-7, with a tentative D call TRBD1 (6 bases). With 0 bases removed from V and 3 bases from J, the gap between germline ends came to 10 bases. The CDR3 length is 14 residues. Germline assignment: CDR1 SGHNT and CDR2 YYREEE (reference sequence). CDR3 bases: TGTGCCAGCAGCTTGGGGACAGATGTCTACGAGCAGTACTTC. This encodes CASSLGTDVYEQYF.

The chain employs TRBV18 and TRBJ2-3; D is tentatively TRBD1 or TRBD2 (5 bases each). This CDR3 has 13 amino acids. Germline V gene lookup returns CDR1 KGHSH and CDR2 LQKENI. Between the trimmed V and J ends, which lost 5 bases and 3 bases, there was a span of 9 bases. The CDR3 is CASSEGITDTQYF. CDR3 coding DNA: TGTGCCAGCTCAGAGGGGATAACAGATACGCAGTATTTT.

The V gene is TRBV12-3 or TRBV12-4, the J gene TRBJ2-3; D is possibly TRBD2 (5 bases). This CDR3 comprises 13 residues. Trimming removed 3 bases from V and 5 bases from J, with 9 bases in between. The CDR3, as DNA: TGTGCCAGCAGTTTGGGAGAGCGAGATACGCAGTATTTT. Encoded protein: CASSLGERDTQYF.

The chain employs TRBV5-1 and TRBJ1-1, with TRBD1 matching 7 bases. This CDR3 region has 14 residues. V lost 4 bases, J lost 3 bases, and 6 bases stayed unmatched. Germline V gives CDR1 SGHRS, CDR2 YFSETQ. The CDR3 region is CASSATGSYTEAFF. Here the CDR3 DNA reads TGCGCCAGCAGCGCGACAGGGTCGTACACTGAAGCTTTCTTT.

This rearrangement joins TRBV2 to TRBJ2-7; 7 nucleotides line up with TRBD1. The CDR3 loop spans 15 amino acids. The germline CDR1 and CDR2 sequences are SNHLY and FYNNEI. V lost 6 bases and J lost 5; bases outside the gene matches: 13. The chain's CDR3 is CASSLLTGPLDEQYF. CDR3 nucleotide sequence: TGTGCCAGCAGCCTACTGACAGGGCCCCTTGACGAGCAGTACTTC.

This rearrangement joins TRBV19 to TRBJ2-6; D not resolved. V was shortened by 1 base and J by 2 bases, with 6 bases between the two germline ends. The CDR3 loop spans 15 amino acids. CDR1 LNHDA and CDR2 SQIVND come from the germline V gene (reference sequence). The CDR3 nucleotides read TGTGCCAGTAGTATAGGGTATGCTGGGGCCAACGTCCTGACTTTC. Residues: CASSIGYAGANVLTF.

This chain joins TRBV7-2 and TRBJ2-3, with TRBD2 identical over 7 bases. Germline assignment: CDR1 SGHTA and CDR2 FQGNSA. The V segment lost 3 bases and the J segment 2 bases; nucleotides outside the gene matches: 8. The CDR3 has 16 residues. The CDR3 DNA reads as TGTGCCAGCAGCTTCGATGGACTAGGGAACACAGATACGCAGTATTTT. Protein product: CASSFDGLGNTDTQYF.

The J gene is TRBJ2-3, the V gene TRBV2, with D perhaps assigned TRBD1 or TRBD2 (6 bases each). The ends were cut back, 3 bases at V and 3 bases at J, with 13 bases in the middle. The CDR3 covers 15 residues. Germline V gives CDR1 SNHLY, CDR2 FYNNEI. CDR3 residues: CASSDRRGGTDTQYF. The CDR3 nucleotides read TGTGCCAGCAGTGATCGCCGAGGGGGGACAGATACGCAGTATTTT.